These 10 T cell receptor beta chains were all obtained from the same sample, sequenced in a study of T cell responses to AZD1222 COVID-19 vaccine. Clones were sequenced by immunoSEQ multiplex PCR, and TCRdb holds only the in-frame ones, with some missing. The profile covers around 150,000 clones, with less than 95% appearing a single time and approximately 1.4% taken by the ten largest. The source material was peripheral blood, sampled on day 0 of AZD1222 vaccination. These TCRs come from an adult in good health.

The chain joins TRBV12-3 or TRBV12-4 to TRBJ2-2; tentative D call: TRBD1 (5 bases). This CDR3 has 10 amino acids. V shed 9 bases and J shed 8 bases, with 7 bases lying between them. CDR3 sequence: CASAGGELFF. DNA for the CDR3: TGTGCCAGTGCAGGGGGGGAGCTGTTTTTT.

This clone was picked up one time. The chain employs TRBV30 and TRBJ2-1; D perhaps matches TRBD1 (6 bases). The CDR3 has 13 residues. Germline V gene sequence: CDR1 GTSNPN, CDR2 SVGIG (reference sequence). Trimming removed 6 bases from V and 2 bases from J, with 11 bases in between. For the CDR3, the DNA is TGTGCCTGTCTCAGGGGAACCTACAATGAGCAGTTCTTC. Amino acids: CACLRGTYNEQFF.

This chain joins TRBV12-3 or TRBV12-4 and TRBJ1-1; 7 nucleotides align to TRBD1. The ends lost 5 bases at V and 5 bases at J; junction bases unmatched: 5. CDR3 length equals 13 residues. As DNA, the CDR3 is TGTGCCAGCAGTGGAGGGGGCAGAACTGAAGCTTTCTTT. As protein: CASSGGGRTEAFF.

This CDR3 reads CASSFGPKYEQYF. CDR3 DNA: TGTGCCAGCAGCTTCGGGCCGAAGTACGAGCAGTACTTC. The chain combines TRBV5-6 with TRBJ2-7; no reliable D call. V lost 2 bases and J lost 4, with 10 bases in between. Germline CDR1 SGHDT, CDR2 YYEEEE. There are 13 residues in the CDR3.

The rearrangement links TRBV29-1 to TRBJ1-1; D is uncertain. CDR3 length equals 15 residues. Germline CDR1 and CDR2: SQVTM and ANQGSEA. V was pared by 6 bases and J by 0 bases, with 17 bases between. Written as DNA, the CDR3 is TGCAGCGTGGATGGAAGGGTCTGGTTGAACACTGAAGCTTTCTTT. Protein product: CSVDGRVWLNTEAFF.

The rearrangement joins TRBV12-3 or TRBV12-4 to TRBJ1-1; 8 bases are shared with TRBD1. Trimming cost V 8 bases and J 4 bases; bases outside gene matches: 6. This CDR3 is built from 13 residues. The CDR3 here is CASGNDRGTEAFF. Here the CDR3 DNA reads TGTGCCAGCGGAAATGACAGGGGCACTGAAGCTTTCTTT.

The V and J genes are TRBV5-1 and TRBJ2-5, with TRBD2 matching 14 bases. This CDR3 has 17 residues. V dropped 4 bases and J dropped 5; count of bases not matched to a gene: 10. Looked up from germline, CDR1 is SGHRS and CDR2 is YFSETQ. The CDR3 nucleotides are TGCGCCAGCAGCCCAACGGGACTAGCGGGAGTTGGGGAGACCCAGTACTTC. Residues: CASSPTGLAGVGETQYF.

The chain uses TRBV28 and TRBJ2-3; 10 bases fit TRBD2. V lost 5 bases to trimming and J lost 3 bases; unmatched junction nucleotides: 11. Per the germline V gene, CDR1 is MDHEN and CDR2 is SYDVKM. This CDR3 is 17 amino acids long. The CDR3 sequence is CASSDDLAGVETDTQYF. The CDR3 DNA follows: TGTGCCAGCAGTGACGACCTAGCGGGAGTAGAGACAGATACGCAGTATTTT.

The DNA of the CDR3 is TGTGCCAGCAGCGTAGCATCGGCGGGAGCCACCTACAATGAGCAGTTCTTC. Amino acids: CASSVASAGATYNEQFF. The chain has TRBV9 and TRBJ2-1, with 7 bases lining up with TRBD2. The germline gives CDR1 SGDLS, CDR2 YYNGEE. This CDR3 contains 17 residues. Trimming took 0 bases from V and 2 from J; bases not matched to a gene: 8.

The chain links TRBV11-2 to TRBJ2-3; TRBD2 agrees at 9 bases. V lost 6 bases, J lost 5 bases, and 12 bases stayed unmatched. Looked up from germline, CDR1 is SGHAT and CDR2 is FQNNGV. The CDR3 consists of 16 residues. The CDR3 region has the DNA TGTGCCAGCAGGACAGGGTCTAGCGGGATAGTAGATACGCAGTATTTT. This codes for CASRTGSSGIVDTQYF.